Shown below are 12 T cell receptor beta chains from a single sample sequenced in a study of shared clonotypes between healthy human individuals. As defined, naive CD8 cells were CD45RO-negative and positively selected for CCR7, with terminally differentiated effector memory CD45RA+ cells excluded. Repertoires were generated with immunoSEQ multiplex PCR, while TCRdb's copy carries only in-frame clones and drops some. The data contain around 550,000 clones, 95% of them singletons. Material: naive CD8+ T cells sorted from blood. All receptors derive from a woman aged 25 to 39 in good health.

The chain couples TRBV6-5 to TRBJ2-7, with 10 bases that match TRBD2. CDR3 length: 15 amino acids. CDR1 and CDR2 from the germline V gene are MNHEY and SVGAGI. Unmatched junction bases numbered 6, after V lost 5 bases and J lost 2 bases. DNA for the CDR3: TGTGCCAGCAGTAATACTAGCGGGATACCCTACGAGCAGTACTTC. It encodes CASSNTSGIPYEQYF.

The rearrangement links TRBV7-9 to TRBJ2-5; a weak D match, TRBD2 (5 bases). The CDR3 runs 12 residues. CDR1 is SEHNR, CDR2 FQNEAQ, per germline (reference sequence). V lost 5 bases and J 2 bases, leaving 6 bases between the germline ends. The CDR3 is CASSTSQETQYF. DNA for the CDR3: TGTGCCAGCAGCACTAGTCAAGAGACCCAGTACTTC.

V is TRBV16 and J is TRBJ2-1; TRBD2 matches at 8 bases. Germline V gives CDR1 KGHSY, CDR2 FQNENV. V shed 4 bases, J shed 3 bases, and the junction held 5 bases outside the gene matches. The CDR3 contains 15 residues. CDR3 sequence: CASSPTSGSYNEQFF. In DNA form, the CDR3 reads TGTGCCAGCAGCCCCACTAGCGGCAGCTACAATGAGCAGTTCTTC.

V gene TRBV2 combines with J gene TRBJ2-1; 9 bases agree with TRBD2. CDR3 length equals 18 residues. The ends lost 3 bases at V and 0 bases at J; junction bases unmatched: 9. Germline CDR1 is SNHLY and CDR2 is FYNNEI. The CDR3 protein is CASSEGFAGGSSYNEQFF. The CDR3 DNA sequence: TGTGCCAGCAGTGAGGGGTTCGCGGGAGGGAGCTCCTACAATGAGCAGTTCTTC.

This rearrangement joins TRBV27 to TRBJ1-4; 9 bases fit TRBD1. The CDR3 length is 14 residues. From germline, CDR1 is MNHEY and CDR2 SMNVEV (reference sequence). V trimming: 4 bases; J trimming: 4 bases; junction bases outside the gene matches: 1. The CDR3: CASSSTGGNEKLFF. The CDR3 bases are TGTGCCAGCAGTTCGACAGGGGGTAATGAAAAACTGTTTTTT.

This rearrangement joins TRBV13 to TRBJ2-3; 9 positions agree with TRBD1. V shed 5 bases and J 0 bases; nucleotides not matched to a gene: 9. The germline CDR1 and CDR2 sequences are PRHDT and FYEKMQ (reference sequence). This CDR3 is built from 17 residues. CDR3 region: CASSPGTGWGSTDTQYF. The CDR3 nucleotides read TGTGCCAGCAGCCCCGGGACAGGGTGGGGTAGCACAGATACGCAGTATTTT.

The genes are TRBV23-1 and TRBJ1-5, with a tentative D call TRBD1 (5 bases). TRBV23-1 is an ORF; its function is uncertain. V was clipped by 6 bases and J by 0 bases, with 18 bases between them. The CDR3 consists of 17 residues. CDR3 nucleotides: TGCGCCAGCAGCACCCCAGGGTCAGTGAATAGCAATCAGCCCCAGCATTTT. Translated, it gives CASSTPGSVNSNQPQHF.

This chain links TRBV7-2 with TRBJ2-3; D may be TRBD2 (5 bases). This CDR3 contains 14 residues. From germline, CDR1 is SGHTA and CDR2 FQGNSA. Trimming stripped 3 bases from V and 5 bases from J, with 12 bases between. The CDR3 loop is CASSFWENEDTQYF. CDR3 DNA: TGTGCCAGCAGCTTCTGGGAGAACGAAGATACGCAGTATTTT.

The genes are TRBV7-8 and TRBJ1-1; 9 nucleotides match TRBD1. With V trimmed by 5 bases and J by 6 bases, 13 bases remained unmatched. The germline V gene has CDR1 SGHVS and CDR2 FQNEAQ. This CDR3 comprises 16 residues. The CDR3, as DNA: TGTGCCAGCAGCACCCGGACAGGGGAAGGGGTCGCTGAAGCTTTCTTT. Translating gives CASSTRTGEGVAEAFF. Looking up the rest from reference TRBV7-8 and TRBJ1-1 gives the full variable domain: GAGVSQSPRYKVAKRGQDVALRCDPISGHVSLFWYQQALGQGPEFLTYFQNEAQLDKSGLPSDRFFAERPEGSVSTLKIQRTQQEDSAVYLCASSTRTGEGVAEAFFGQGTRLTVV.

The chain recombines TRBV19 with TRBJ2-3; D gene unclear. Germline loops: CDR1 LNHDA, CDR2 SQIVND (reference sequence). This CDR3 spans 13 amino acids. V shed 6 bases and J shed 0 bases, with 7 bases lying between them. The chain's CDR3 is CASRVPSTDTQYF. The CDR3 DNA reads TGTGCCAGTAGGGTTCCTAGCACAGATACGCAGTATTTT. Using reference TRBV19 and TRBJ2-3 for the parts outside the CDR3, the full variable domain is DGGITQSPKYLFRKEGQNVTLSCEQNLNHDAMYWYRQDPGQGLRLIYYSQIVNDFQKGDIAEGYSVSREKKESFPLTVTSAQKNPTAFYLCASRVPSTDTQYFGPGTRLTVL.

This clone came up once. The CDR3 nucleotides are TGTGCCCTACGGGCCCGGTCGGACACTGAAGCTTTCTTT. Translating it yields CALRARSDTEAFF. The chain has TRBV30 and TRBJ1-1; D remains unclear. Between the trimmed V and J ends, which lost 8 bases and 3 bases, there was a span of 16 bases. CDR1 and CDR2 (germline): GTSNPN, SVGIG (reference sequence). The CDR3 contains 13 residues.

The CDR3 spells CAWSATGGVEPQHF. As DNA, the CDR3 is TGTGCCTGGAGCGCCACAGGGGGCGTGGAGCCCCAGCATTTT. The chain is built from TRBV30 and TRBJ1-5; 9 bases map to TRBD1. V lost 3 bases to trimming and J lost 8 bases; unmatched junction nucleotides: 8. The CDR3 extends over 14 amino acids. CDR1 and CDR2 (germline): GTSNPN, SVGIG (reference sequence). Filled out from reference TRBV30 and TRBJ1-5, the complete variable domain reads SQTIHQWPATLVQPVGSPLSLECTVEGTSNPNLYWYRQAAGRGLQLLFYSVGIGQISSEVPQNLSASRPQDRQFILSSKKLLLSDSGFYLCAWSATGGVEPQHFGDGTRLSIL.